This T cell receptor beta chain was captured by sequencing in a study of OX40 agonist ivuxolimab in advanced cancers. Study-wide context: Ivuxolimab was an agonistic, fully human IgG2 monoclonal antibody directed against OX40 (CD134), a costimulatory receptor. The paper reports the monotherapy dose-escalation portion (N = 52 patients) of the phase I ivuxolimab trial. The purpose of peripheral TCRbeta sequencing was to test whether ivuxolimab changed TCR sequence diversity and led to clonal T-cell expansion. Of the 50 or so patients in dose escalation, some 19 had hepatocellular carcinoma, approximately 15 had melanoma, 9 had renal cell carcinoma and 9 had head and neck cancer. A male proportion of 75% to 85% and a mean age of about 60 years, ranging from 23 to 79, were recorded for the dose-escalation cohort. Prior anti-PD-1, anti-PD-L1 or anti-CTLA-4 therapy was permitted, and checkpoint inhibitors had been received by roughly two fifths of dose-escalation patients. Partial responses occurred in three dose-escalation patients: two with cutaneous melanoma and one with hepatocellular carcinoma. Intravenous ivuxolimab was administered to patients every 2 weeks at six dose levels: 0.01, 0.1, 0.3, 1.5, 3 and 10 mg/kg. The research as a whole found: The antigen specificity of the peripheral T cells that underwent clonal expansion was not determined. Low levels of normalized T-cell clonal expansion were also shown by some nonresponding patients. After ivuxolimab, expanded clones were on average more numerous among CD8+ T cells than among CD4+ T cells. In the 0.1-3.0 mg/kg groups, partial responders had among the lowest normalized peripheral clonal expansion, particularly in CD8+ T cells. Clonal expansion of both CD4+ and CD8+ blood T cells was observed from baseline to week 6 at doses 0.1 to 3.0 mg/kg.

Turning to this clone: Its target antigen remains unknown. No base quality information exists; no much larger clone differs at one position.

For sequencing of the TCRbeta CDR3 region, genomic DNA was extracted from the sorted cells. TCRbeta CDR3 regions were sequenced using the immunoSEQ Assay. As stored in TCRdb, this immuneACCESS dataset retains in-frame rearrangements with V and J assigned. A fraction of the clones does not appear; measured against another copy, unresolved V genes explain less than half of the discrepancy, and the remainder lacks a known reason. Across this sample there are around 68,000 clones, with around 90% seen only once. The top ten hold less than 3% of the sample. Per the germline V gene, SGHVS is the CDR1 and FNYEAQ is the CDR2. The CDR3, from cysteine to phenylalanine, totals 14 residues. The entry retains the CDR3 DNA only, 42 bases that are in frame from base 1. V drops 2 bases and J drops 4 bases, leaving 6 bases in between. Patients with autoimmune disease history or receiving systemic immunosuppression were excluded from the trial. In every dose cohort, peripheral blood was drawn for TCR sequencing at baseline, cycle 4 day 1, and cycle 7 day 1. The samples were taken from a phase I, first-in-human, multicenter, open-label dose-escalation trial of ivuxolimab. Adults with locally advanced or metastatic head and neck squamous cell, hepatocellular, melanoma or renal cell carcinoma were enrolled in the trial. Before TCR sequencing, CD4+ T cells and CD8+ T cells were sorted from peripheral blood as separate populations.

The starting material was CD4+ or CD8+ T cells sorted from blood, obtained in a trial of the OX40 agonist ivuxolimab. This sequence uses TRBV7-6 and TRBJ1-6; the D segment could be TRBD1, given 6 matching bases. This TCR came from an adult with an advanced solid tumor such as melanoma, head and neck, liver or kidney cancer. The CDR3 reads as follows: CASSLTGYNSPLHF. The base sequence is TGTGCCAGCAGCTTAACAGGGTATAATTCACCCCTCCACTTT.